The 2 T cell receptor beta chains given below trace back to one sample, sequenced in a study of STAT5B mutations in CD4+ large granular lymphocyte leukemia. Repertoires were generated with immunoSEQ multiplex PCR, while TCRdb's copy carries only in-frame clones and drops some. Found here are approximately 27,000 clones, under 90% of them singletons; the top ten hold around 0.33%. The sample taken for sequencing was CD4+ T cells from blood buffy coats. Receptors originate from a human donor in good health.

In this sample, this clone turned up once. CDR3 protein: CASSLIRWGPGGYTF. The CDR3 bases are TGTGCCAGCAGTTTAATAAGATGGGGACCCGGTGGCTACACCTTC. The J gene is TRBJ1-2, the V gene TRBV28, with a possible D match to TRBD1 (5 bases). The CDR3 runs 15 residues. V was pared by 2 bases and J by 7 bases, with 17 bases between. CDR1 and CDR2 from the germline V gene are MDHEN and SYDVKM.

The chain couples TRBV6-5 to TRBJ1-1, with D unclear. Per germline, CDR1 MNHEY and CDR2 SVGAGI. This CDR3 has 13 residues. Trimming removed 7 bases from V and 1 base from J, with 10 bases in between. The CDR3: CASTLDPNTEAFF. The DNA of the CDR3 is TGTGCCAGCACCTTAGACCCGAACACTGAAGCTTTCTTT.